The sequence of this T cell receptor (beta chain) was determined in a study of HIV-infected patients and healthy controls. Study-level points and caveats: Significant mean usage differences between HIV-infected patients and controls involved eight alpha and eight beta V genes. HIV-infected patients shared fewer CDR3 sequences between individuals than healthy controls. CMV-associated CDR3s mostly grew nonsignificantly during therapy, while HIV-associated CDR3s declined significantly.

This clonotype was seen more than once but under ten times. Its antigen remains unknown. All unsorted peripheral T cells were captured because whole blood was used without fractionation. The CDR3 sequence is 12 residues long. Germline loops: CDR1 LGHNA, CDR2 YNFKEQ. V lost 2 bases and J lost 8, with 9 bases in between. Alpha and beta constant-region primers primed reverse transcription of approximately 0.55 ug RNA. Separate chain-specific third strand synthesis with multiplexing indices produced the alpha and beta libraries. TCRdb recomputed calls from the 5' RACE reads with MiXCR, one row per CDR3 protein. The data hold tens of thousands of distinct CDR3 sequences, with 8.5% to 9% observed a single time.

Sequenced input: blood. The TCR originated in an adult in good health. The genes are TRBV4-2 and TRBJ1-1; D gene uncertain. CDR3 DNA: TGTGCCAGCAGCCAATTCACCGGCGAAGCTTTCTTT. This translates into CASSQFTGEAFF.